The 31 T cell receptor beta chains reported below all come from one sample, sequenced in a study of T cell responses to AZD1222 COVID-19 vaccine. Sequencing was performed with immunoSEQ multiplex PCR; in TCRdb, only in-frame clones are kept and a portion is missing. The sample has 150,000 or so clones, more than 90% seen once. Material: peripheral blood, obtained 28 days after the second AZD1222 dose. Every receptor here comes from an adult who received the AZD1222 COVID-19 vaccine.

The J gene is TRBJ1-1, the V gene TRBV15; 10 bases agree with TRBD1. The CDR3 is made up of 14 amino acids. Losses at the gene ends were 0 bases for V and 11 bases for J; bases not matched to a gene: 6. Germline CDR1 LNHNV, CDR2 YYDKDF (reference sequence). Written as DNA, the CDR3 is TGTGCCACCAGCAGAGAGGGGACAGGGGCAGGGGCTTTCTTT. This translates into CATSREGTGAGAFF.

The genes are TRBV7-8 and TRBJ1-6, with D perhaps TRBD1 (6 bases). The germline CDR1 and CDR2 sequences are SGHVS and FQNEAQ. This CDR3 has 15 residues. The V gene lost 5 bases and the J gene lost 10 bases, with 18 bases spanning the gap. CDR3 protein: CASSRGWGAGSPLHF. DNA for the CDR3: TGTGCCAGCAGCCGAGGTTGGGGGGCCGGGTCACCCCTCCACTTT.

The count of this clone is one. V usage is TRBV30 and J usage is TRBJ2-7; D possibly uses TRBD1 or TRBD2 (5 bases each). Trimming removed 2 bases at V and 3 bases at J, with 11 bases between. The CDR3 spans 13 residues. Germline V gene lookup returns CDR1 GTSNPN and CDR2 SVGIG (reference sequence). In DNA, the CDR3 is TGTGCCTGGAGTCTGGGACCGCTCTACGAGCAGTACTTC. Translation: CAWSLGPLYEQYF.

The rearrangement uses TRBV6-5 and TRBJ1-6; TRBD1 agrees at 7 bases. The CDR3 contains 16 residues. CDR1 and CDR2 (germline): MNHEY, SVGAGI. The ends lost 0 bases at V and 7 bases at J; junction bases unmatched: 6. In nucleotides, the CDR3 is TGTGCCAGCAGTTACTCGTTAACAGGGGAAAATTCACCCCTCCACTTT. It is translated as CASSYSLTGENSPLHF.

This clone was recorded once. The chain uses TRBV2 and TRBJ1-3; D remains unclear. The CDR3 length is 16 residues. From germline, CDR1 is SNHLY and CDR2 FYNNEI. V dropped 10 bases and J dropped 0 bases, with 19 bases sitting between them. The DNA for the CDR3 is TGTGCCACCCGAGGGAGAGCAGCCACCTCTGGAAACACCATATATTTT. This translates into CATRGRAATSGNTIYF.

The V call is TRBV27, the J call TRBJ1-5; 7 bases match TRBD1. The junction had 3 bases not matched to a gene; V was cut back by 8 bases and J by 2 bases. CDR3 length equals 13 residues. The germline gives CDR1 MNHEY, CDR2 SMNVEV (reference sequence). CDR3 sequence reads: CASWGTGNQPQHF. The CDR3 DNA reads TGTGCCAGCTGGGGGACAGGCAATCAGCCCCAGCATTTT.

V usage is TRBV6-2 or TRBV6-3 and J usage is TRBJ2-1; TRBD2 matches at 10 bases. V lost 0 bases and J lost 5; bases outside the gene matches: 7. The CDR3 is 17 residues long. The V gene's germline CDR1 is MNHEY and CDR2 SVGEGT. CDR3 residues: CASSYSNLAGVNNEQFF. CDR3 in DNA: TGTGCCAGCAGTTACTCCAACCTAGCGGGGGTAAACAATGAGCAGTTCTTC.

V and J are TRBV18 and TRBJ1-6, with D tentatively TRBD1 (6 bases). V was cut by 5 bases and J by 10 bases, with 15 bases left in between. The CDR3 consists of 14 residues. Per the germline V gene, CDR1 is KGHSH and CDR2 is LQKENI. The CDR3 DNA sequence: TGTGCCAGCTCAGAGCTGGACAGTTGGTCACCCCTCCACTTT. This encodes CASSELDSWSPLHF.

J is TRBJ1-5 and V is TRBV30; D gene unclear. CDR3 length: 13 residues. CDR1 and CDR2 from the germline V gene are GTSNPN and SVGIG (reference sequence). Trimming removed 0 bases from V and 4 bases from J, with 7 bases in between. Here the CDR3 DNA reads TGTGCCTGGAGTGTACTGAGTAATCAGCCCCAGCATTTT. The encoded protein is CAWSVLSNQPQHF.

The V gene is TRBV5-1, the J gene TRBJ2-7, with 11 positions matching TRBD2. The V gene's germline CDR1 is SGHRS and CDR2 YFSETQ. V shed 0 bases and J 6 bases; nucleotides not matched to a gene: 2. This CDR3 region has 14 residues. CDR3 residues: CASSLALAGGEQYF. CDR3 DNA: TGCGCCAGCAGCTTGGCTCTAGCGGGGGGCGAGCAGTACTTC.

CDR3 loop: CASSLGDIYSGNTIYF. CDR3 nucleotide sequence: TGCGCCAGCAGCTTGGGGGACATTTACTCTGGAAACACCATATATTTT. The rearrangement links TRBV5-1 to TRBJ1-3, with D perhaps matching TRBD1 (6 bases). The CDR3 sequence is 16 residues long. Germline V CDR1 and CDR2: SGHRS, YFSETQ. V lost 0 bases to trimming and J lost 0 bases, with 10 bases between them.

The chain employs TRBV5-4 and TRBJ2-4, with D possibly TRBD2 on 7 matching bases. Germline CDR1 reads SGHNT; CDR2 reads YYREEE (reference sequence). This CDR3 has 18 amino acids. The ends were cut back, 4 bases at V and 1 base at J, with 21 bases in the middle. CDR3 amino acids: CASSRLGDAGAAKNIQYF. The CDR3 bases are TGTGCCAGCAGCCGGCTGGGAGATGCGGGGGCGGCCAAAAACATTCAGTACTTC.

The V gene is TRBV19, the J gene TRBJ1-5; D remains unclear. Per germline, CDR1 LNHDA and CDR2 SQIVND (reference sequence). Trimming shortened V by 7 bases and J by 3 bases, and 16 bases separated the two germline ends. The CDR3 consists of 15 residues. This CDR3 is CASNGPERPNQPQHF. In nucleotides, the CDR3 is TGTGCCAGTAACGGGCCGGAAAGGCCCAATCAGCCCCAGCATTTT.

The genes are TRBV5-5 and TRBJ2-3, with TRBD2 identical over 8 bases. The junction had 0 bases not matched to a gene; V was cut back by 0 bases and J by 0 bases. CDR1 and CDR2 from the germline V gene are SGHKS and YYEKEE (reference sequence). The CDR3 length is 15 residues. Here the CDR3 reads CASSLGLASTDTQYF. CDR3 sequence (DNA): TGTGCCAGCAGCTTGGGACTAGCGAGCACAGATACGCAGTATTTT.

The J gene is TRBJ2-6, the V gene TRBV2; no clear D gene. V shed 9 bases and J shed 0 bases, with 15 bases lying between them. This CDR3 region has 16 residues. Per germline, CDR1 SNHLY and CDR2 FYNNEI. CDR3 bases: TGTGCCAGGCAGACGGGTATACGCTCTGGGGCCAACGTCCTGACTTTC. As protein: CARQTGIRSGANVLTF.

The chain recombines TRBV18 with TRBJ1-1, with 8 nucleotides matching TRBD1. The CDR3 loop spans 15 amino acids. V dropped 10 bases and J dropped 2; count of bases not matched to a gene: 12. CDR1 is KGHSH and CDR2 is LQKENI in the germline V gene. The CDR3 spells CATTTGGTTNTEAFF. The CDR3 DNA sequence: TGTGCCACCACAACAGGGGGGACTACAAACACTGAAGCTTTCTTT. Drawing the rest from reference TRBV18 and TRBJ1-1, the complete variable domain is NAGVMQNPRHLVRRRGQEARLRCSPMKGHSHVYWYRQLPEEGLKFMVYLQKENIIDESGMPKERFSAEFPKEGPSILRIQQVVRGDSAAYFCATTTGGTTNTEAFFGQGTRLTVV.

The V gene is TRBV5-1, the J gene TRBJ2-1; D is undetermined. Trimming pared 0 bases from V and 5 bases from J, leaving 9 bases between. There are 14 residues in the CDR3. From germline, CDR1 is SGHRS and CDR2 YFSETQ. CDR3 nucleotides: TGCGCCAGCAGCTTGGCGGACGAGCACAATGAGCAGTTCTTC. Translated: CASSLADEHNEQFF.

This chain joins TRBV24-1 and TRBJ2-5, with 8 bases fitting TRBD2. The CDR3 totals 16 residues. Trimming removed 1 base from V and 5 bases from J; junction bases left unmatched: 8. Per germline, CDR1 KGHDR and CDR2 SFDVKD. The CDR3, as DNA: TGTGCCACCAGTGATTTAGGAGCGGGAGTGGGTGAGACCCAGTACTTC. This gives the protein CATSDLGAGVGETQYF.

CDR3 amino acids: CASSQDLVNEQFF. Written as DNA, the CDR3 is TGTGCCAGCAGCCAAGATTTGGTCAATGAGCAGTTCTTC. The gene calls are TRBV4-2 and TRBJ2-1, with no clear D. This CDR3 contains 13 residues. Germline V gives CDR1 LGHNA, CDR2 YNFKEQ. Trimming shortened V by 0 bases and J by 6 bases, and 6 bases separated the two germline ends.

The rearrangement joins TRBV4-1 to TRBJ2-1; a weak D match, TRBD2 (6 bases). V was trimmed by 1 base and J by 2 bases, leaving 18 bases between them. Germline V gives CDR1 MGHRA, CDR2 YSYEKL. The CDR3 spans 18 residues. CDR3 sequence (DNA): TGCGCCAGCAGCCAAGTGGGTAGGAGTCAGCGGGCCTACAATGAGCAGTTCTTC. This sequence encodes CASSQVGRSQRAYNEQFF.

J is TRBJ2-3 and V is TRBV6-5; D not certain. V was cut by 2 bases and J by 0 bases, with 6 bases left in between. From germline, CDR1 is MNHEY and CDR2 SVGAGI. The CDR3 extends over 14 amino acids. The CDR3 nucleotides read TGTGCCAGCAGTTACGGCTCAAGCACAGATACGCAGTATTTT. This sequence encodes CASSYGSSTDTQYF.

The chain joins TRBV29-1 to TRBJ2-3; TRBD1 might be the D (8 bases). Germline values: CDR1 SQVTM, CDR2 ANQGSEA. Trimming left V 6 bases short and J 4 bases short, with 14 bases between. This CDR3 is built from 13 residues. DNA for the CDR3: TGCAGCGTGACCACAGGGGGGGCAGATACGCAGTATTTT. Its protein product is CSVTTGGADTQYF.

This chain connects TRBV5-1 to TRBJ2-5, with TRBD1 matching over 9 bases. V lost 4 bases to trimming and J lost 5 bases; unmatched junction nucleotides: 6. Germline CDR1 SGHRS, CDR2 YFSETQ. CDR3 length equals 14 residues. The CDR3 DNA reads TGCGCCAGCAGCGTTACAGGGGGCTGGGAGACCCAGTACTTC. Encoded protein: CASSVTGGWETQYF.

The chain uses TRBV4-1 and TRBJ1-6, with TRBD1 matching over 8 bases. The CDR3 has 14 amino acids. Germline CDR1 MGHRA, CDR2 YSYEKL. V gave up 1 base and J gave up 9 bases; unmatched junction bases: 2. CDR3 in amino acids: CASSQARGLSPLHF. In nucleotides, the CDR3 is TGCGCCAGCAGCCAAGCCAGGGGGCTTTCACCCCTCCACTTT.

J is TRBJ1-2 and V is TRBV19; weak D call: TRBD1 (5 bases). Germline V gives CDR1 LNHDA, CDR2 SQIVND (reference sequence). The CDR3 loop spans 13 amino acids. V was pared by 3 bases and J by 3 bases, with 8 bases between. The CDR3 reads CASSIRGDYGYTF. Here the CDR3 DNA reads TGTGCCAGTAGTATTCGGGGGGACTATGGCTACACCTTC.

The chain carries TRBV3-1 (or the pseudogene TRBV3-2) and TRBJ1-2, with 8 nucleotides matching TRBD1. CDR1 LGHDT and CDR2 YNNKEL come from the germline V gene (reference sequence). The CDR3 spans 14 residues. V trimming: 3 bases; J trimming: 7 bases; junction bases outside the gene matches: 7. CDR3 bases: TGTGCCAGCAGCCAGACAGGGGAAGAGTTTGGCTACACCTTC. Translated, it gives CASSQTGEEFGYTF.

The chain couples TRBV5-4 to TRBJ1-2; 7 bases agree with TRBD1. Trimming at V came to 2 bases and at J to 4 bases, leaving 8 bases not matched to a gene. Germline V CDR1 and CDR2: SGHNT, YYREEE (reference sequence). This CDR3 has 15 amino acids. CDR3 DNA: TGTGCCAGCAGCTTCAGGGGGGGCGCTGTCTATGGCTACACCTTC. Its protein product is CASSFRGGAVYGYTF.

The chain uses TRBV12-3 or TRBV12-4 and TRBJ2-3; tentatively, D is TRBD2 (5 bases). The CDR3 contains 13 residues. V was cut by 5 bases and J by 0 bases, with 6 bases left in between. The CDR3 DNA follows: TGTGCCAGCAGTCGGGGAAGCACAGATACGCAGTATTTT. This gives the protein CASSRGSTDTQYF.

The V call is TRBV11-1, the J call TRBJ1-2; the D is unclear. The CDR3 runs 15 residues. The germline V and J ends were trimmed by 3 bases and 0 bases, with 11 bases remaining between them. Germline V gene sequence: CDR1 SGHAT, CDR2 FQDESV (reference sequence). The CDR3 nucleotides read TGTGCCAGCAGCTTCGTCAGTCCTTCTAACTATGGCTACACCTTC. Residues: CASSFVSPSNYGYTF.

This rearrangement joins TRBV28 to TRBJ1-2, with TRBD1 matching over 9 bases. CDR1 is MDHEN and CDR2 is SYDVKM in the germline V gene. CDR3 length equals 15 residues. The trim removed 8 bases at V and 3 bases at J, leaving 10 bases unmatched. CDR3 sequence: CASREQGASYYGYTF. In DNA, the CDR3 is TGTGCCAGCCGTGAACAGGGGGCGTCTTACTATGGCTACACCTTC.

CDR3 protein: CAWSAPGGMNTEAFF. CDR3 nucleotide sequence: TGTGCCTGGAGTGCCCCCGGGGGGATGAACACTGAAGCTTTCTTT. The genes are TRBV30 and TRBJ1-1; D might be TRBD1 (5 bases). V was shortened by 1 base and J by 0 bases, with 12 bases between the two germline ends. The CDR3 extends over 15 amino acids. Germline V CDR1 and CDR2: GTSNPN, SVGIG (reference sequence).